The next 11 T cell receptor beta chains were all read from a single sample in a study of blood T cell repertoires in COVID-19. The repertoire was sequenced with immunoSEQ multiplex PCR; TCRdb's copy has only in-frame clones and lacks some. The data contain hundreds of thousands of clones, roughly 90% of them singletons. The sequenced sample was PBMCs or T cells enriched from blood (not recorded which). These TCRs come from a woman in her thirties or forties who had recovered from COVID-19.

In this sample, this clone turned up once. The rearrangement uses TRBV2 and TRBJ1-4, with 9 bases identical to TRBD1. This CDR3 has 17 residues. Germline CDR1 reads SNHLY; CDR2 reads FYNNEI. V was clipped by 6 bases and J by 0 bases; unmatched bases: 8. CDR3 residues: CASRGTGGPATNEKLFF. In DNA form, the CDR3 reads TGTGCCAGCAGAGGAACAGGGGGCCCGGCAACTAATGAAAAACTGTTTTTT.

The chain uses TRBV5-6 and TRBJ2-3; 9 bases match TRBD2. The V segment lost 1 base and the J segment 4 bases; nucleotides outside the gene matches: 4. The CDR3 contains 15 residues. Germline CDR1 reads SGHDT; CDR2 reads YYEEEE. The CDR3 bases are TGTGCCAGCAGCTTGATTAGCGGGAGCCCAGATACGCAGTATTTT. It yields the protein CASSLISGSPDTQYF.

In its sample, this clone was seen once. The chain combines TRBV6-1 with TRBJ2-4, with 7 nucleotides matching TRBD1. The germline V gene encodes CDR1 MNHNS and CDR2 SASEGT. The J segment lost 6 bases and the V segment lost 2 bases, leaving 7 bases of the junction unmatched. This CDR3 is 15 amino acids long. The DNA of the CDR3 is TGTGCCAGCAGTGAACCAGGGGGATTAGGAAACATTCAGTACTTC. It translates to CASSEPGGLGNIQYF.

The chain uses TRBV7-2 and TRBJ2-7; the match to TRBD1 covers 8 bases. V lost 2 bases and J lost 2; bases outside the gene matches: 5. The CDR3 has 15 residues. CDR1 SGHTA and CDR2 FQGNSA come from the germline V gene. DNA of the CDR3: TGTGCCAGCAGCTTACAGGGGGCTTTGGCCTACGAGCAGTACTTC. Its translation: CASSLQGALAYEQYF.

The chain joins TRBV6-5 to TRBJ1-1; D ambiguous. CDR3 length equals 13 residues. The V end lost 6 bases, the J end lost 4 bases, and 12 bases lay between the germline ends. The germline V gene encodes CDR1 MNHEY and CDR2 SVGAGI. CDR3: CASSTPRRTEAFF. In nucleotides, the CDR3 is TGTGCCAGCAGCACCCCGCGTCGCACTGAAGCTTTCTTT.

This clone is categorized as medium-sized. This sequence joins TRBV5-1 and TRBJ2-1, with 7 bases identical to TRBD2. The CDR3 loop spans 14 amino acids. Trimming took 4 bases from V and 0 from J; bases not matched to a gene: 1. Germline V gene data show CDR1 as SGHRS and CDR2 as YFSETQ. Here the CDR3 reads CASSGRDSYNEQFF. CDR3 coding DNA: TGCGCCAGCAGCGGGAGGGACTCCTACAATGAGCAGTTCTTC.

V and J are TRBV2 and TRBJ1-4, with 8 bases that match TRBD1. The CDR3 totals 17 residues. Per germline, CDR1 SNHLY and CDR2 FYNNEI. J was trimmed by 9 bases and V by 4 bases; bases with no gene match: 16. CDR3 DNA sequence: TGTGCCAGCAGTGGAATCAAGGTGGACAGGGATAGGAAAAAACTGTTTTTT. This sequence encodes CASSGIKVDRDRKKLFF. Full variable domain (outside the CDR3, taken from reference TRBV2 and TRBJ1-4): EPEVTQTPSHQVTQMGQEVILRCVPISNHLYFYWYRQILGQKVEFLVSFYNNEISEKSEIFDDQFSVERPDGSNFTLKIRSTKLEDSAMYFCASSGIKVDRDRKKLFFGSGTQLSVL.

This clone showed up just once. The chain links TRBV28 to TRBJ1-6; the D is unclear. Trimming left V 2 bases short and J 5 bases short, with 13 bases between. Germline CDR1 is MDHEN and CDR2 is SYDVKM. The CDR3 loop spans 16 amino acids. CDR3 region: CASSLDPATDNSPLHF. As DNA, the CDR3 is TGTGCCAGCAGTTTAGACCCAGCGACGGATAATTCACCCCTCCACTTT. Using reference TRBV28 and TRBJ1-6 for the parts outside the CDR3, the full variable domain is DVKVTQSSRYLVKRTGEKVFLECVQDMDHENMFWYRQDPGLGLRLIYFSYDVKMKEKGDIPEGYSVSREKKERFSLILESASTNQTSMYLCASSLDPATDNSPLHFGNGTRLTVT.

The rearrangement joins TRBV7-9 to TRBJ1-2; TRBD1 aligns across 12 bases. The CDR3 sequence is 15 residues long. With 5 bases clipped from V and 8 bases from J, the junction kept 9 bases outside the gene matches. Germline values: CDR1 SEHNR, CDR2 FQNEAQ (reference sequence). The CDR3: CASSDPGQGAEGYTF. The CDR3 region has the DNA TGTGCCAGCAGCGACCCGGGACAGGGGGCGGAAGGCTACACCTTC.

The chain has TRBV6-2 or TRBV6-3 and TRBJ1-2; TRBD1 aligns across 8 bases. The germline V gene encodes CDR1 MNHEY and CDR2 SVGEGT. There are 14 residues in the CDR3. V lost 6 bases and J lost 3; bases outside the gene matches: 6. Here the CDR3 reads CASSPGQGHYGYTF. The CDR3 coding sequence is TGTGCCAGCAGCCCAGGACAGGGTCACTATGGCTACACCTTC.

This clone appeared a single time. The chain carries TRBV27 and TRBJ2-1; D uncertain. The CDR3 loop spans 13 amino acids. Per germline, CDR1 MNHEY and CDR2 SMNVEV (reference sequence). V was shortened by 3 bases and J by 4 bases, with 7 bases between the two germline ends. The chain's CDR3 is CASSLGRYNEQFF. For the CDR3, the DNA is TGTGCCAGCAGTTTGGGCAGATACAATGAGCAGTTCTTC.